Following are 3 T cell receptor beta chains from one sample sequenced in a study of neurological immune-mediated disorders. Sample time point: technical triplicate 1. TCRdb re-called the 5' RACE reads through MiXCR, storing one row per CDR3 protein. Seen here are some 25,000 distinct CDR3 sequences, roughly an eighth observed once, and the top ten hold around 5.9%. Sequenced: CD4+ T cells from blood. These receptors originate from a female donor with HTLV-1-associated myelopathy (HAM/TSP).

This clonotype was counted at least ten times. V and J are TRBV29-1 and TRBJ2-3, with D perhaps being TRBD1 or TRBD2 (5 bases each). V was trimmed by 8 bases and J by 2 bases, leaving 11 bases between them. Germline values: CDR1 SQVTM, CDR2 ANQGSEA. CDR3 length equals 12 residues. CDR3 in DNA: TGCAGCCACGGGGCAGTCACAGATACGCAGTATTTT. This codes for CSHGAVTDTQYF.

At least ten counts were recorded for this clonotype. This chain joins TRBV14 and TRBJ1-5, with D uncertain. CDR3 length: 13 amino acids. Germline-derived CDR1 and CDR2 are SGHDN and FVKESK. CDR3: CARWAAGNQPQHF. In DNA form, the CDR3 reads TGTGCTCGTTGGGCGGCGGGCAATCAGCCCCAGCATTTT.

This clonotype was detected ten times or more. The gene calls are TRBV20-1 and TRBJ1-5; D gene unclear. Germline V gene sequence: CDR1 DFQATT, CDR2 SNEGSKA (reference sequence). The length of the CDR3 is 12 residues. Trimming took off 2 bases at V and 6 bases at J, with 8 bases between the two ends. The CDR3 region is CSARMGSQPQHF. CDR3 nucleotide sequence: TGCAGTGCTAGAATGGGTAGTCAGCCCCAGCATTTT.